The clone carrying this T cell receptor beta chain was counted between two and nine times. The target antigen is unknown. Isolated RNA was reverse transcribed in full, so expressed TCRB transcripts were sequenced. The method was immunoSEQ multiplex PCR; TCRdb's version includes in-frame clones alone and lacks a portion of them. The sample has 680,000 or so clones; 15% to 18% are singletons. All sorted populations exceeded 95% purity. This record belongs to a study of beta chain features in type 1 diabetes. At the level of the study: Patients looked much like healthy donors when it came to age, gender and cell yields.

Study-level findings and limits: These data did not resolve whether HLA type affects TCRB rearrangement. Patients' naive, central memory and regulatory TCRB repertoires appeared more alike than those of healthy donors.

This TCR derives from a man aged 18 to 29 in good health. Material: naive CD4+ T cells from blood.

In nucleotides, the CDR3 is TGCGCCAGCAGCCCCGGGACGGTGCAAGAGACCCAGTACTTC. It encodes CASSPGTVQETQYF. The chain employs TRBV5-1 and TRBJ2-5; D may correspond to TRBD1 or TRBD2 (5 bases each). Germline lookup yields CDR1 SGHRS and CDR2 YFSETQ. Deletions cut 4 bases from V and 2 bases from J, with 12 bases between. The CDR3 is 14 amino acids.